The 30 T cell receptor beta chains in this list originate from one sample, sequenced in a study of molecular identifiers for immune sequencing clone quantification. TCRdb redid the calling of the PCR reads with MiXCR, one entry per CDR3 protein. The sample lists around 480,000 distinct CDR3 sequences; 25% were seen once. Sequenced: naive CD8+ T cells from blood, with Jurkat cell RNA spiked in. Subset meaning: FACS-sorted CD8+CD4-CCR7+CD45RA+ naive T cells. These receptors all come from a human donor in good health. Some libraries in this study had Jurkat cell RNA spiked in.

This chain joins TRBV4-3 and TRBJ2-7; a weak D match, TRBD1 (6 bases). The germline V gene has CDR1 LGHNA and CDR2 YSLEER. The V end was cut by 0 bases, the J end by 0 bases, with 12 bases between. This CDR3 comprises 16 residues. The CDR3 reads CASSQDWAGVSYEQYF. DNA of the CDR3: TGCGCCAGCAGCCAAGATTGGGCAGGGGTCTCCTACGAGCAGTACTTC.

This clonotype showed up just a few times. The chain employs TRBV21-1 and TRBJ2-3; the D call in the table, TRBD1, was not verified against the DNA. TRBV21-1 is an annotated pseudogene. The CDR3 loop spans 16 amino acids. The CDR3 here is CASSIGTETSTDTQYF. In DNA form, the CDR3 reads TGTGCCAGCAGTATCGGGACCGAAACTAGCACAGATACGCAGTATTTT.

J is TRBJ2-7 and V is TRBV27; D is unresolved. This CDR3 spans 13 amino acids. Trimming pared 5 bases from V and 2 bases from J, leaving 10 bases between. Germline V gene sequence: CDR1 MNHEY, CDR2 SMNVEV (reference sequence). In nucleotides, the CDR3 is TGTGCCAGCAGTCCCTCGAACCCCTACGAGCAGTACTTC. Translated: CASSPSNPYEQYF.

Note on this clonotype: A single base separates this from a much larger clone, so it may be a read error. The gene calls are TRBV29-1 and TRBJ1-1; D remains unclear. Germline V gene lookup returns CDR1 SQVTM and CDR2 ANQGSEA. V shed 4 bases and J shed 6 bases, with 9 bases lying between them. The CDR3 covers 11 residues. The CDR3 DNA reads as TGCAGCGTTGCTTGGGAGGCTGAAGCTTTCTTT. As protein: CSVAWEAEAFF.

Note on this clonotype: A much larger clone differs from this one at a single base, so this may be a read error. This chain links TRBV6-6 with TRBJ2-7; TRBD2 matches at 8 bases. The length of the CDR3 is 17 residues. Losses at the gene ends were 4 bases for V and 4 bases for J; bases not matched to a gene: 15. Germline V lookup: CDR1 MNHNY, CDR2 SVGAGI (reference sequence). The CDR3 region is CASSLLNGRASEYEQYF. In DNA form, the CDR3 reads TGTGCCAGCAGTTTATTAAACGGGAGGGCTTCGGAGTACGAGCAGTACTTC.

On this clonotype: A much bigger clone sits one base away, suggesting this may be a read error. This chain connects TRBV7-6 to TRBJ2-4, with 9 nucleotides matching TRBD1. Germline CDR1 SGHVS, CDR2 FNYEAQ. The CDR3 totals 14 residues. J gave up 9 bases and V 9 bases, and 12 bases lay outside the gene matches. Here the CDR3 DNA reads TGTGCCAGAAGCACCGGGACAGGGTCGGGCATTCAGTACTTC. Translation gives CARSTGTGSGIQYF.

As for this clonotype: This clone may be a read error of a much larger clone one base away. V and J are TRBV7-9 and TRBJ1-5; perhaps TRBD1 as D (6 bases). The germline gives CDR1 SEHNR, CDR2 FQNEAQ (reference sequence). The CDR3 has 14 amino acids. This chain's CDR3 is CASSATGSNQPRHF. DNA for the CDR3: TGTGCCAGCAGCGCTACAGGGAGCAATCAGCCCCGGCATTTT.

The V call is TRBV20-1, the J call TRBJ1-2; 9 bases map to TRBD1. The CDR3 is 16 amino acids. CDR1 and CDR2 from the germline V gene are DFQATT and SNEGSKA (reference sequence). Unmatched junction bases numbered 12, after V lost 3 bases and J lost 4 bases. This CDR3 reads CSARDSQGATIYGYTF. CDR3 nucleotide sequence: TGCAGTGCTAGGGACTCACAGGGGGCCACGATCTATGGCTACACCTTC.

This clonotype has a count of ten or more. This chain joins TRBV5-6 and TRBJ1-5; D uncertain. The CDR3 is 12 amino acids. V lost 4 bases and J 5 bases, leaving 7 bases between the germline ends. CDR1 and CDR2 from the germline V gene are SGHDT and YYEEEE. The CDR3 sequence: CASSVTDQPQHF. CDR3 sequence (DNA): TGTGCCAGCAGCGTTACAGATCAGCCCCAGCATTTT. The full variable domain, completed using reference TRBV5-6 and TRBJ1-5, is DAGVTQSPTHLIKTRGQQVTLRCSPKSGHDTVSWYQQALGQGPQFIFQYYEEEERQRGNFPDRFSGHQFPNYSSELNVNALLLGDSALYLCASSVTDQPQHFGDGTRLSIL.

Details on this clonotype: A read error may explain this, as a much larger clone is one base away. This chain uses TRBV2 with TRBJ1-1; D is unclear. Trimming took off 11 bases at V and 1 base at J, with 11 bases between the two ends. Germline V gene data show CDR1 as SNHLY and CDR2 as FYNNEI. There are 12 residues in the CDR3. The CDR3 DNA is TGTGCCGCCCTAACAGCGAACACTGAAGCTTTCTTT. This codes for CAALTANTEAFF.

The table lists this clonotype with a few counts. This clone may be a read error of a much larger clone one base away. The CDR3, as DNA: TGTGCCAGCAGCATAGGACGCACTGAAGCTCTCTTT. Protein: CASSIGRTEALF. J is TRBJ1-1 and V is TRBV7-9; D unclear. This CDR3 spans 12 amino acids. Germline CDR1 is SEHNR and CDR2 is FQNEAQ (reference sequence).

This chain connects TRBV4-1 to TRBJ2-5; D remains unclear. The CDR3 is made up of 15 amino acids. The ends were cut back, 1 base at V and 5 bases at J, with 14 bases in the middle. CDR1 and CDR2 (germline): MGHRA, YSYEKL. The CDR3 spells CASSQGSRLVETQYF. For the CDR3, the DNA is TGCGCCAGCAGCCAAGGATCACGCCTCGTGGAGACCCAGTACTTC.

V is TRBV14 and J is TRBJ2-5; 9 bases are a match to TRBD2. In germline, CDR1 is SGHDN, CDR2 FVKESK. This CDR3 has 13 residues. With 6 bases clipped from V and 5 bases from J, the junction kept 4 bases outside the gene matches. The CDR3 nucleotides are TGTGCCAGCAGTCGGACTAGCGTGGAGACCCAGTACTTC. This sequence encodes CASSRTSVETQYF.

The chain is built from TRBV6-2 or TRBV6-3 and TRBJ2-7; 8 nucleotides match TRBD1. CDR3 size: 15 residues. Germline trimming cut 0 bases from V and 2 bases from J; bases unmatched to any gene: 3. CDR1 is MNHEY and CDR2 is SVGEGT in the germline V gene. The chain's CDR3 is CASSYSRGQAYEQYF. The CDR3 nucleotides read TGTGCCAGCAGTTACTCGAGGGGACAGGCCTACGAGCAGTACTTC.

A note on this clonotype: This may arise from a read error, as a much more abundant clone is one base away. V usage is TRBV6-6 and J usage is TRBJ1-5; tentative D call: TRBD1 (6 bases). The CDR3 is 17 residues long. Germline V gene sequence: CDR1 MNHNY, CDR2 SVGAGI (reference sequence). V lost 0 bases and J 6 bases, leaving 18 bases between the germline ends. CDR3 in amino acids: CASSYSWGGSILQPQHF. CDR3 in DNA: TGTGCCAGCAGTTACTCGTGGGGGGGCAGCATTCTTCAGCCCCAGCATTTT.

For this clonotype: Mismatch with germline at one junction end may stem from a read error. The chain carries TRBV28 and TRBJ2-5, with 8 bases fitting TRBD2. This CDR3 has 15 amino acids. Germline CDR1 is MDHEN and CDR2 is SYDVKM. DNA of the CDR3: TGTGCCAGCAGTTTCGGCGGGAGGCTCCAAGAGACCCGGTACTTC. Translation: CASSFGGRLQETRYF.

This clonotype was detected only a few times. The V and J genes are TRBV2 and TRBJ1-4, with a tentative D call TRBD1 (5 bases). CDR1 is SNHLY, CDR2 FYNNEI, per germline. The CDR3 spans 19 residues. V was shortened by 3 bases and J by 5 bases, with 25 bases between the two germline ends. CDR3 nucleotide sequence: TGTGCCAGCAGTGAGCTCGACGACAGAACCATCGCCGGAAATGAAAAACTGTTTTTT. Residues: CASSELDDRTIAGNEKLFF.

J is TRBJ2-2 and V is TRBV2; 10 positions agree with TRBD1. The CDR3 loop spans 16 amino acids. Germline V gene lookup returns CDR1 SNHLY and CDR2 FYNNEI. The V and J ends lost 3 bases and 7 bases, in that order; junction bases with no gene match: 8. The chain's CDR3 is CASSDPGQGSGGELFF. The CDR3 DNA reads as TGTGCCAGCAGTGATCCGGGACAGGGGTCCGGCGGGGAGCTGTTTTTT.

This clonotype was detected ten times or more. The chain uses TRBV27 and TRBJ2-7, with 13 nucleotides matching TRBD2. This CDR3 region has 13 residues. Germline CDR1 reads MNHEY; CDR2 reads SMNVEV (reference sequence). V gave up 6 bases and J gave up 7 bases; unmatched junction bases: 3. CDR3 coding DNA: TGTGCCAGCAGGCCGGGACTAGCGGGAGAGCAGTACTTC. Its protein is CASRPGLAGEQYF.

The chain carries TRBV4-3 and TRBJ1-1; unclear D gene. Germline-derived CDR1 and CDR2 are LGHNA and YSLEER. The CDR3 is 15 amino acids. V was clipped by 1 base and J by 3 bases, with 12 bases between them. The CDR3 sequence is CASSQAALGDTEAFF. CDR3 DNA sequence: TGCGCCAGCAGCCAAGCCGCCCTGGGAGACACTGAAGCTTTCTTT.

This clonotype was detected ten times or more. V gene TRBV13 combines with J gene TRBJ1-1; D uncertain. Per the germline V gene, CDR1 is PRHDT and CDR2 is FYEKMQ (reference sequence). Trimming pared 7 bases from V and 6 bases from J, leaving 18 bases between. The CDR3 runs to 14 residues. CDR3: CASTVRQPQAEAFF. The CDR3, as DNA: TGTGCCAGCACCGTCCGCCAGCCCCAAGCTGAAGCTTTCTTT.

This clonotype has more than one count but fewer than ten. The junction departs from the called germline gene at one end, perhaps through a read error. The chain joins TRBV2 to TRBJ2-1; D is unclear. Germline values: CDR1 SNHLY, CDR2 FYNNEI. The CDR3 length is 12 residues. The CDR3 nucleotides read TGTGCCAGCAGTGATTCCAGCCCGCCTTCTTCCTTC. It encodes CASSDSSPPSSF.

Comments on this clonotype: A much larger clone sits a single nucleotide away, making a read error possible. The chain employs TRBV7-9 and TRBJ2-7; 9 nucleotides match TRBD1. The CDR3 is 16 residues long. V was pared by 5 bases and J by 4 bases, with 12 bases of the junction left unmatched. CDR1 and CDR2 (germline): SEHNR, FQNEAQ (reference sequence). The CDR3 loop is CASSPTTGQGTYEQYF. CDR3 DNA: TGTGCCAGCAGCCCTACTACGGGACAGGGAACGTACGAGCAGTACTTC.

This clonotype was seen a handful of times. This rearrangement joins TRBV5-1 to TRBJ1-1; a possible D gene is TRBD1 (5 bases). The CDR3 spans 15 residues. Trimming pared 0 bases from V and 3 bases from J, leaving 12 bases between. CDR1 SGHRS and CDR2 YFSETQ come from the germline V gene. In DNA, the CDR3 is TGCGCCAGCAGCTTGGTACAGGACGGCGACACTGAAGCTTTCTTT. Residues: CASSLVQDGDTEAFF.

The rearrangement joins TRBV6-5 to TRBJ2-7, with D possibly being TRBD1 (6 bases). This CDR3 has 14 amino acids. Trimming removed 5 bases from V and 2 bases from J, with 13 bases in between. Germline CDR1 is MNHEY and CDR2 is SVGAGI. This CDR3 is CASSPTGATYEQYF. CDR3 nucleotides: TGTGCCAGCAGTCCGACAGGAGCCACCTACGAGCAGTACTTC.

The chain links TRBV28 to TRBJ1-4; D is unresolved. The CDR3 has 15 residues. Germline assignment: CDR1 MDHEN and CDR2 SYDVKM. Trimming removed 5 bases from V and 1 base from J, with 11 bases in between. The CDR3 loop is CASSPRTETNEKLFF. As DNA, the CDR3 is TGTGCCAGCAGTCCGCGGACGGAAACTAATGAAAAACTGTTTTTT.

This clonotype was observed a few times. The rearrangement joins TRBV7-3 to TRBJ2-3, with D possibly called TRBD1 or TRBD2 (5 bases each). CDR3 length: 16 residues. V gave up 1 base and J gave up 1 base, with 12 bases separating them. Germline V gene lookup returns CDR1 SGHTA and CDR2 FQGTGA. For the CDR3, the DNA is TGTGCCAGCAGCTTAAGGGGGATTTCGGGCACAGATACGCAGTATTTT. Amino acids: CASSLRGISGTDTQYF.

Comments on this clonotype: This CDR3 fails to terminate in the conserved phenylalanine or tryptophan, so it likely reflects a read error. This chain links TRBV9 with TRBJ1-1, with TRBD1 as a possible D gene (6 bases). Germline CDR1 reads SGDLS; CDR2 reads YYNGEE. The CDR3 contains 15 residues. Trimming removed 3 bases at V and 4 bases at J, with 16 bases between. CDR3 amino acids: CASSAAPQGTTEAFI. In DNA, the CDR3 is TGTGCCAGCAGCGCAGCCCCACAGGGTACCACTGAAGCTTTCATT.

Comment on this clonotype: This may be a read error, as it is one base from a much larger clone. This chain connects TRBV7-9 to TRBJ2-2; D ambiguous. In germline, CDR1 is SEHNR, CDR2 FQNEAQ (reference sequence). This CDR3 is 15 amino acids long. CDR3: CAGSRSSIGTGELFF. The CDR3 DNA reads TGTGCCGGCAGCCGTAGTAGTATCGGCACCGGGGAGCTGTTTTTT.

This clonotype was seen many times. The chain has TRBV7-2 and TRBJ2-1; D is uncertain. Trimming took 1 base from V and 4 from J, leaving 5 bases between them. There are 13 residues in the CDR3. Per germline, CDR1 SGHTA and CDR2 FQGNSA. CDR3 sequence (DNA): TGTGCCAGCAGCTTAGAGTGGTACAATGAGCAGTTCTTC. Its translation: CASSLEWYNEQFF.